This T cell receptor beta chain was obtained from a study of blood T cell repertoires in COVID-19. Study information: Whether acute or convalescent, the COVID-19 samples came from the United States, Italy and Spain.

V was trimmed by 1 base and J by 5 bases, leaving 12 bases between them. Germline V gene lookup returns CDR1 LGHNA and CDR2 YNFKEQ. The CDR3 is 14 residues long. Source study methods: Amplification from reference gene primers served as the basis for estimated nucleated cell counts. Generated by immunoSEQ multiplex PCR, the TCRdb table keeps only in-frame clones and is missing some. The V and J calls and clone size were taken over from that table, and D and trimming were inferred from the DNA. This sample yields roughly 200,000 clones, of which 85% to 90% are seen a single time; around 4.2% belongs to the top ten. Participants came from 20 to 25 US areas, aged roughly 18 to 90 years.

The chain employs TRBV4-2 and TRBJ2-7, with D possibly TRBD1 on 6 matching bases. The origin of this receptor is a woman in her 30s with acute COVID-19. The sample was PBMCs or T cells enriched from blood (not recorded which). Written as DNA, the CDR3 is TGTGCCAGCAGCCAAGCACAGGGAGTCGACGAGCAGTACTTC. It codes for CASSQAQGVDEQYF.